The 28 T cell receptor beta chains reported below all come from one sample, sequenced in a study of cytomegalovirus exposure and HLA in healthy donors. The PCR made use of 60 Vbeta and 13 Jbeta primers. Repertoires were generated with immunoSEQ multiplex PCR, while TCRdb's copy carries only in-frame clones and drops some. The table has under 200,000 clones, roughly 80% seen once; the top ten hold about 0.25%. Sequenced sample: PBMCs. The receptors come from a boy aged 5 to 17 in good health and CMV-seronegative.

CDR3 sequence reads: CAGKREGQSEQYF. The CDR3 nucleotides are TGTGCCGGTAAGCGGGAGGGCCAATCCGAGCAGTACTTC. The gene calls are TRBV30 and TRBJ2-7; 10 bases map to TRBD2. The CDR3 length is 13 residues. V dropped 8 bases and J dropped 6; count of bases not matched to a gene: 10. Germline assignment: CDR1 GTSNPN and CDR2 SVGIG (reference sequence). The full variable domain, with the rest looked up from reference TRBV30 and TRBJ2-7, is SQTIHQWPATLVQPVGSPLSLECTVEGTSNPNLYWYRQAAGRGLQLLFYSVGIGQISSEVPQNLSASRPQDRQFILSSKKLLLSDSGFYLCAGKREGQSEQYFGPGTRLTVT.

Here the CDR3 DNA reads TGTGCCAGCAGTACCCCAGGGGTTGGGACTGAAGCTTTCTTT. It codes for CASSTPGVGTEAFF. The rearrangement uses TRBV27 and TRBJ1-1, with D tentatively TRBD1 (6 bases). This CDR3 is built from 14 residues. V shed 5 bases and J shed 5 bases, with 15 bases lying between them. Per the germline V gene, CDR1 is MNHEY and CDR2 is SMNVEV (reference sequence).

The rearrangement links TRBV6-4 to TRBJ2-3; tentatively, D is TRBD2 (5 bases). The germline V and J ends were trimmed by 3 bases and 3 bases, with 7 bases remaining between them. The CDR3 covers 13 residues. The V gene's germline CDR1 is MRHNA and CDR2 SNTAGT. The CDR3: CASSEAETDTQYF. DNA for the CDR3: TGTGCCAGCAGTGAAGCGGAGACAGATACGCAGTATTTT.

The rearrangement uses TRBV7-3 and TRBJ2-1; 9 nucleotides match TRBD1. Germline assignment: CDR1 SGHTA and CDR2 FQGTGA. V dropped 3 bases and J dropped 5; count of bases not matched to a gene: 2. This CDR3 contains 14 residues. CDR3 in DNA: TGTGCCAGCAGCTTGACAGGGGGGAACAATGAGCAGTTCTTC. Amino acid sequence: CASSLTGGNNEQFF.

This chain connects TRBV27 to TRBJ2-1; 7 bases are shared with TRBD1. The CDR3 spans 12 residues. V was pared by 5 bases and J by 15 bases, with 10 bases of the junction left unmatched. Germline CDR1 and CDR2: MNHEY and SMNVEV (reference sequence). CDR3 coding DNA: TGTGCCAGCAGTAGCGGCGACAGGGATGCGTTCTTC. This codes for CASSSGDRDAFF.

The gene calls are TRBV4-1 and TRBJ1-6; no definite D call. This CDR3 contains 14 residues. Germline V gene data show CDR1 as MGHRA and CDR2 as YSYEKL. V was clipped by 5 bases and J by 1 base, with 6 bases between them. The CDR3 here is CASSAGSYNSPLHF. The CDR3 DNA reads as TGCGCCAGCAGCGCCGGTTCCTATAATTCACCCCTCCACTTT.

The chain has TRBV11-2 and TRBJ1-4, with D uncertain. The CDR3 is made up of 14 amino acids. Germline V gives CDR1 SGHAT, CDR2 FQNNGV. V was trimmed by 2 bases and J by 7 bases, leaving 11 bases between them. For the CDR3, the DNA is TGTGCCAGCAGCTTAAGAGGGAGGAGTGAAAAACTGTTTTTT. Protein: CASSLRGRSEKLFF.

V is TRBV29-1 and J is TRBJ2-1, with 10 positions matching TRBD2. This CDR3 is built from 15 residues. CDR1 is SQVTM and CDR2 is ANQGSEA in the germline V gene. V gave up 2 bases and J gave up 4 bases; unmatched junction bases: 5. The CDR3 reads CSVESSGRGYNEQFF. The CDR3 coding sequence is TGCAGCGTTGAATCAAGCGGGAGGGGGTACAATGAGCAGTTCTTC.

The chain links TRBV6-4 to TRBJ2-1; D is perhaps TRBD1 (6 bases). This CDR3 is built from 15 residues. Germline V gene sequence: CDR1 MRHNA, CDR2 SNTAGT. V shed 4 bases and J shed 5 bases, with 15 bases lying between them. The CDR3 loop is CASSVMKGDHNEQFF. DNA of the CDR3: TGTGCCAGCAGTGTAATGAAGGGGGACCACAATGAGCAGTTCTTC.

The rearrangement joins TRBV9 to TRBJ2-3; 9 bases are shared with TRBD2. Per germline, CDR1 SGDLS and CDR2 YYNGEE. The V and J ends lost 4 bases and 4 bases, in that order; junction bases with no gene match: 10. This CDR3 contains 16 residues. The DNA for the CDR3 is TGTGCCAGCAGCCCCCCGGGACTAGCCCTCGCAGATACGCAGTATTTT. Amino acids: CASSPPGLALADTQYF.

The chain recombines TRBV27 with TRBJ1-6; 10 bases agree with TRBD1. CDR3 length: 14 residues. In germline, CDR1 is MNHEY, CDR2 SMNVEV (reference sequence). V dropped 3 bases and J dropped 10; count of bases not matched to a gene: 3. For the CDR3, the DNA is TGTGCCAGCAGTTTTGACAGGGGGCGATCACCCCTCCACTTT. Translating it yields CASSFDRGRSPLHF.

V gene TRBV9 combines with J gene TRBJ2-2; 7 nucleotides line up with TRBD2. Per germline, CDR1 SGDLS and CDR2 YYNGEE. J was trimmed by 0 bases and V by 2 bases; bases with no gene match: 10. CDR3 length: 18 amino acids. This CDR3 reads CASSVEPPGLTNTGELFF. CDR3 nucleotides: TGTGCCAGCAGCGTGGAGCCCCCGGGACTAACGAACACCGGGGAGCTGTTTTTT. Drawing the rest from reference TRBV9 and TRBJ2-2, the complete variable domain is DSGVTQTPKHLITATGQRVTLRCSPRSGDLSVYWYQQSLDQGLQFLIQYYNGEERAKGNILERFSAQQFPDLHSELNLSSLELGDSALYFCASSVEPPGLTNTGELFFGEGSRLTVL.

This chain joins TRBV23-1 and TRBJ2-7; 8 bases line up with TRBD1. TRBV23-1 is marked as an open reading frame, function uncertain. The CDR3 is 15 amino acids. V was clipped by 3 bases and J by 3 bases; unmatched bases: 7. This CDR3 reads CASSHLTGTGYEQYF. CDR3 DNA: TGCGCCAGCAGTCACCTAACCGGGACAGGCTACGAGCAGTACTTC.

This clone has a handful of counts. The chain has TRBV19 and TRBJ1-6, with 9 positions matching TRBD1. Germline V gene data show CDR1 as LNHDA and CDR2 as SQIVND (reference sequence). J was trimmed by 10 bases and V by 5 bases; bases with no gene match: 6. The CDR3 has 14 amino acids. The CDR3 loop is CASSLMGQGSPLHF. CDR3 DNA sequence: TGTGCCAGTAGTCTAATGGGACAGGGATCACCCCTCCACTTT. The whole variable domain, filled in from reference TRBV19 and TRBJ1-6, reads DGGITQSPKYLFRKEGQNVTLSCEQNLNHDAMYWYRQDPGQGLRLIYYSQIVNDFQKGDIAEGYSVSREKKESFPLTVTSAQKNPTAFYLCASSLMGQGSPLHFGNGTRLTVT.

The gene calls are TRBV6-5 and TRBJ1-2, with D tentatively TRBD1 (5 bases). The CDR3 extends over 15 amino acids. V was cut by 10 bases and J by 4 bases, with 22 bases left in between. Germline loops: CDR1 MNHEY, CDR2 SVGAGI. The CDR3 region has the DNA TGTGCCACTCAGATAAGGAGACAGAATATCTATGGCTACACCTTC. Its protein product is CATQIRRQNIYGYTF.

This clone was seen more than once but under ten times. The V and J genes are TRBV29-1 and TRBJ2-2; D possibly corresponds to TRBD2 (5 bases). The germline gives CDR1 SQVTM, CDR2 ANQGSEA. Trimming removed 6 bases at V and 6 bases at J, with 20 bases between. The CDR3 totals 15 residues. The chain's CDR3 is CSVRNTGLGAGELFF. The DNA for the CDR3 is TGCAGCGTCCGTAACACCGGACTGGGTGCCGGGGAGCTGTTTTTT.

The chain is built from TRBV5-4 and TRBJ2-3; TRBD1 matches 8 bases. CDR1 and CDR2 from the germline V gene are SGHNT and YYREEE (reference sequence). The CDR3 consists of 16 residues. V trimming: 3 bases; J trimming: 2 bases; junction bases outside the gene matches: 8. CDR3 nucleotide sequence: TGTGCCAGCAGCTCCCTCCGGACAGGGCCCACAGATACGCAGTATTTT. Translating gives CASSSLRTGPTDTQYF. Complete variable domain (other parts from reference TRBV5-4 and TRBJ2-3): ETGVTQSPTHLIKTRGQQVTLRCSSQSGHNTVSWYQQALGQGPQFIFQYYREEENGRGNFPPRFSGLQFPNYSSELNVNALELDDSALYLCASSSLRTGPTDTQYFGPGTRLTVL.

The chain recombines TRBV10-3 with TRBJ2-3; 9 positions agree with TRBD1. V lost 8 bases, J lost 3 bases, and 9 bases stayed unmatched. Germline assignment: CDR1 ENHRY and CDR2 SYGVKD. The CDR3 covers 15 residues. CDR3 sequence reads: CAIRLKTGGTDTQYF. For the CDR3, the DNA is TGTGCCATCCGACTTAAGACAGGGGGTACAGATACGCAGTATTTT.

The V and J genes are TRBV6-6 and TRBJ2-1; 10 nucleotides agree with TRBD2. Germline loops: CDR1 MNHNY, CDR2 SVGAGI (reference sequence). With V trimmed by 6 bases and J by 6 bases, 5 bases remained unmatched. The CDR3 loop spans 14 amino acids. CDR3 region: CASRTAGGPNEQFF. In DNA, the CDR3 is TGTGCCAGCAGAACAGCGGGAGGGCCCAATGAGCAGTTCTTC.

The chain recombines TRBV6-5 with TRBJ2-5; TRBD1 might be the D (6 bases). Germline CDR1 is MNHEY and CDR2 is SVGAGI. There are 13 residues in the CDR3. The germline V and J ends were trimmed by 8 bases and 2 bases, with 12 bases remaining between them. DNA for the CDR3: TGTGCCAGCGGTCCAGGGGCTCAAGAGACCCAGTACTTC. Translation gives CASGPGAQETQYF.

As to this clone: Sequence at one end of the junction differs from germline and may be a read error. This rearrangement joins TRBV6-5 to TRBJ2-2; tentative D call: TRBD1 (7 bases). Germline V gives CDR1 MNHEY, CDR2 SVGAGI. The CDR3 is 15 amino acids. CDR3 DNA sequence: TGTGCCAGCAGTCCGTGGGACAGCGCAACCGGGGGGCTGTTTTTT. Translation: CASSPWDSATGGLFF.

This clone occurred once. At the DNA level, this CDR3 is encoded by other sequences in the same sample as well. The genes are TRBV7-6 and TRBJ2-7; 8 bases agree with TRBD2. This CDR3 spans 14 amino acids. Germline lookup yields CDR1 SGHVS and CDR2 FNYEAQ. V lost 1 base and J lost 2; bases outside the gene matches: 1. CDR3 coding DNA: TGTGCCAGCAGCTTAGGTAGCGGGACCTACGAGCAGTACTTC. Translated: CASSLGSGTYEQYF.

The chain couples TRBV7-2 to TRBJ1-1; no clear D. Trimming pared 0 bases from V and 7 bases from J, leaving 15 bases between. This CDR3 is 15 amino acids long. CDR1 SGHTA and CDR2 FQGNSA come from the germline V gene. As DNA, the CDR3 is TGTGCCAGCAGCTTAGCGCAGGTCAGGCCTTATGAAGCTTTCTTT. Translation: CASSLAQVRPYEAFF.

This rearrangement joins TRBV6-1 to TRBJ1-2; D call uncertain. The CDR3 contains 12 residues. The germline V gene has CDR1 MNHNS and CDR2 SASEGT. The V end was cut by 7 bases, the J end by 0 bases, with 6 bases between. CDR3 sequence: CASKSPNYGYTF. The DNA for the CDR3 is TGTGCCAGCAAATCTCCTAACTATGGCTACACCTTC.

This chain connects TRBV18 to TRBJ1-2, with no clear D. CDR1 and CDR2 (germline): KGHSH, LQKENI. There are 15 residues in the CDR3. The V gene lost 5 bases and the J gene lost 0 bases, with 13 bases spanning the gap. CDR3 loop: CASSAQPEANYGYTF. DNA of the CDR3: TGTGCCAGCTCAGCTCAGCCAGAGGCTAACTATGGCTACACCTTC.

The chain is built from TRBV5-4 and TRBJ2-3, with D unclear. The CDR3 length is 14 residues. Per the germline V gene, CDR1 is SGHNT and CDR2 is YYREEE (reference sequence). The V end lost 4 bases, the J end lost 0 bases, and 9 bases lay between the germline ends. As DNA, the CDR3 is TGTGCCAGCAGCGCGGCCCTTAGCACAGATACGCAGTATTTT. Its translation: CASSAALSTDTQYF.

The CDR3 reads CASRWDRATYEQYF. CDR3 DNA sequence: TGCGCCAGCAGGTGGGACAGAGCTACCTACGAGCAGTACTTC. The chain recombines TRBV5-1 with TRBJ2-7; 7 positions match TRBD1. Germline loops: CDR1 SGHRS, CDR2 YFSETQ. V shed 5 bases, J shed 2 bases, and the junction held 7 bases outside the gene matches. This CDR3 comprises 14 residues.

The CDR3 sequence: CASSQDPLQGAYEKLFF. DNA for the CDR3: TGCGCCAGCAGCCAAGACCCCTTACAGGGGGCATATGAAAAACTGTTTTTT. The chain employs TRBV4-1 and TRBJ1-4, with 9 bases lining up with TRBD1. The J segment lost 6 bases and the V segment lost 0 bases, leaving 8 bases of the junction unmatched. The germline V gene encodes CDR1 MGHRA and CDR2 YSYEKL. The CDR3 runs 17 residues.